One and the same sample provided the 23 T cell receptor beta chains below, sequenced in a study of early T cells in non-severe SARS-CoV-2 infection. TCRdb called the 5' RACE reads again in MiXCR, with one record for every CDR3 protein. The sample gives 60,000 to 75,000 distinct CDR3 sequences, about an eighth of which show up once; 4.5% to 7% is in the top ten. This material consisted of whole blood, taken at baseline. The receptors come from an adult who was a healthcare worker with PCR-confirmed SARS-CoV-2 infection or an uninfected control (not recorded which).

This clonotype was counted only a few times. The rearrangement uses TRBV24-1 and TRBJ2-1, with 11 positions matching TRBD2. The germline CDR1 and CDR2 sequences are KGHDR and SFDVKD. With V trimmed by 4 bases and J by 8 bases, 6 bases remained unmatched. The CDR3 is made up of 15 amino acids. In nucleotides, the CDR3 is TGTGCCACCAGTGAAACCACTAGCGGGAGTGATGAGCAGTTCTTC. Protein product: CATSETTSGSDEQFF.

This chain connects TRBV11-3 to TRBJ2-4; D is unclear. The CDR3 is 11 residues long. Trimming removed 5 bases from V and 12 bases from J, with 11 bases in between. Germline CDR1 is SGHNT and CDR2 is YENEEA. This CDR3 is CASSARSSQYF. For the CDR3, the DNA is TGTGCCAGCAGCGCCAGGTCAAGTCAGTACTTC.

Only a few counts were recorded for this clonotype. This chain joins TRBV6-4 and TRBJ2-1; TRBD2 matches 9 bases. CDR1 and CDR2 from the germline V gene are MRHNA and SNTAGT. Trimming removed 0 bases from V and 9 bases from J; junction bases left unmatched: 6. The CDR3 runs 15 residues. CDR3 loop: CASSDSGGGAGEQFF. As DNA, the CDR3 is TGTGCCAGCAGTGACTCCGGCGGGGGGGCTGGTGAGCAGTTCTTC.

The chain employs TRBV6-2 or TRBV6-3 and TRBJ1-6, with D uncertain. Germline V gene sequence: CDR1 MNHEY, CDR2 SVGEGT. V was clipped by 6 bases and J by 8 bases, with 14 bases between them. This CDR3 is built from 14 residues. As DNA, the CDR3 is TGTGCCAGCAGACCCCCTGGGTTTGATTCACCCCTCCACTTT. Protein sequence: CASRPPGFDSPLHF.

This clonotype was seen only a few times. V is TRBV7-3 and J is TRBJ2-3; D is possibly TRBD1 (5 bases). Trimming took 0 bases from V and 4 from J, leaving 11 bases between them. The CDR3 runs to 15 residues. Germline assignment: CDR1 SGHTA and CDR2 FQGTGA. CDR3 DNA sequence: TGTGCCAGCAGCTTAACGCAGGGTTGGGCAGATACGCAGTATTTT. Its translation: CASSLTQGWADTQYF.

This clonotype was recorded many times. The chain links TRBV5-1 to TRBJ1-1; weak D call: TRBD1 (5 bases). This CDR3 has 14 amino acids. V was trimmed by 1 base and J by 4 bases, leaving 11 bases between them. The germline V gene encodes CDR1 SGHRS and CDR2 YFSETQ. This chain's CDR3 is CASSLQADSTEAFF. DNA for the CDR3: TGCGCCAGCAGCTTGCAGGCAGACAGCACTGAAGCTTTCTTT.

The table lists this clonotype with a few counts. The V gene is TRBV5-4, the J gene TRBJ2-1; 7 nucleotides line up with TRBD1. J was trimmed by 9 bases and V by 3 bases; bases with no gene match: 9. The CDR3 has 14 residues. Looked up from germline, CDR1 is SGHNT and CDR2 is YYREEE (reference sequence). The DNA for the CDR3 is TGTGCCAGCAGCTCGACCAATACAGGGGCTGAGCAGTTCTTC. The encoded protein is CASSSTNTGAEQFF.

The chain combines TRBV7-6 with TRBJ2-1; TRBD2 might be the D (6 bases). Germline V gene data show CDR1 as SGHVS and CDR2 as FNYEAQ. The CDR3 consists of 18 residues. V was pared by 3 bases and J by 8 bases, with 26 bases between. This CDR3 is CASSFGWGKTSKFDEQFF. CDR3 nucleotide sequence: TGTGCCAGCAGCTTTGGTTGGGGGAAGACTAGTAAATTCGATGAGCAGTTCTTC.

This clonotype was picked up many times. The V and J genes are TRBV5-6 and TRBJ2-7; tentatively, D is TRBD1 (5 bases). Germline CDR1 SGHDT, CDR2 YYEEEE. This CDR3 contains 14 residues. Trimming removed 0 bases at V and 6 bases at J, with 13 bases between. The CDR3 DNA follows: TGTGCCAGCAGCTTGGTCGGCAGGGCGGCCGAGCAGTACTTC. This gives the protein CASSLVGRAAEQYF.

This rearrangement joins TRBV12-3 or TRBV12-4 to TRBJ2-3; D is tentatively TRBD1 or TRBD2 (6 bases each). Trimming pared 3 bases from V and 3 bases from J, leaving 10 bases between. The CDR3 length is 14 residues. DNA of the CDR3: TGTGCCAGCAGTTTTTGGGGGGCTACAGATACGCAGTATTTT. Its translation is CASSFWGATDTQYF.

This clonotype was observed many times. The rearrangement joins TRBV20-1 to TRBJ1-5; D is unresolved. Germline-derived CDR1 and CDR2 are DFQATT and SNEGSKA (reference sequence). CDR3 length equals 13 residues. V lost 1 base, J lost 6 bases, and 10 bases lay in between. The CDR3 protein is CSARVIGGQPQHF. The DNA for the CDR3 is TGCAGTGCTAGAGTGATAGGCGGTCAGCCCCAGCATTTT.

The chain uses TRBV30 and TRBJ2-7; 15 nucleotides agree with TRBD2. The V segment lost 0 bases and the J segment 4 bases; nucleotides outside the gene matches: 19. CDR1 is GTSNPN, CDR2 SVGIG, per germline (reference sequence). CDR3 length: 21 residues. The CDR3 region has the DNA TGTGCCTGGAGTGTACTATATGCGGGACTAGCGGGAGGCCGGATGTGGTACGAGCAGTACTTC. Translated: CAWSVLYAGLAGGRMWYEQYF.

This clonotype was seen more than once but under ten times. V is TRBV7-2 and J is TRBJ2-1; TRBD2 matches at 10 bases. The germline CDR1 and CDR2 sequences are SGHTA and FQGNSA. The CDR3 consists of 17 residues. The ends lost 1 base at V and 0 bases at J; junction bases unmatched: 3. For the CDR3, the DNA is TGTGCCAGCAGCTTAGTTTCTAGCGGGAGCTCCTACAATGAGCAGTTCTTC. This sequence encodes CASSLVSSGSSYNEQFF.

The V gene is TRBV12-3 or TRBV12-4, the J gene TRBJ2-5, with a possible D match to TRBD1 (5 bases). V was trimmed by 5 bases and J by 1 base, leaving 11 bases between them. CDR3 length: 14 amino acids. The CDR3 sequence: CASSPWQGQETQYF. In DNA form, the CDR3 reads TGTGCCAGCAGTCCGTGGCAGGGCCAAGAGACCCAGTACTTC.

This clonotype occurred many times. CDR3 DNA sequence: TGTGCCAGCAGTTTAAGGCTAGCGGGGGATACAGAGCAGTTCTTC. Translation gives CASSLRLAGDTEQFF. This chain connects TRBV6-2 or TRBV6-3 to TRBJ2-1; 10 bases align to TRBD2. V was clipped by 4 bases and J by 10 bases; unmatched bases: 10. Per the germline V gene, CDR1 is MNHEY and CDR2 is SVGEGT. The CDR3 is made up of 15 amino acids.

The V call is TRBV12-3 or TRBV12-4, the J call TRBJ2-7; no reliable D call. The CDR3 spans 13 residues. Trimming shortened V by 3 bases and J by 2 bases, and 8 bases separated the two germline ends. The CDR3 sequence: CASSLARAYEQYF. The CDR3 DNA is TGTGCCAGCAGTTTGGCCAGAGCCTACGAGCAGTACTTC.

The chain recombines TRBV5-1 with TRBJ2-5; D unclear. V was clipped by 5 bases and J by 5 bases, with 10 bases between them. CDR3 length equals 12 residues. Germline V lookup: CDR1 SGHRS, CDR2 YFSETQ. The CDR3 bases are TGCGCCAGCAGGCCCAATCAGGAGACCCAGTACTTC. Protein product: CASRPNQETQYF.

CDR3 bases: TGTGCCAGCAGCCAAGGAGAGGGTTACGGAAACACCATATATTTT. Its protein product is CASSQGEGYGNTIYF. The chain has TRBV7-8 and TRBJ1-3, with unresolved D. This CDR3 spans 15 amino acids. Germline CDR1 reads SGHVS; CDR2 reads FQNEAQ. Between the trimmed V and J ends, which lost 5 bases and 4 bases, there was a span of 15 bases.

This clonotype was recorded at least ten times. The chain is built from TRBV5-1 and TRBJ1-1; no firm D call. The CDR3 loop spans 15 amino acids. Trimming cost V 0 bases and J 4 bases, with 13 bases left between them. The V gene's germline CDR1 is SGHRS and CDR2 YFSETQ. CDR3 in DNA: TGCGCCAGCAGCTTGGAGGGTGCCCTGGGCACTGAAGCTTTCTTT. It yields the protein CASSLEGALGTEAFF.

This clonotype was seen ten or more times. V usage is TRBV6-5 and J usage is TRBJ2-3, with TRBD2 matching over 11 bases. The germline gives CDR1 MNHEY, CDR2 SVGAGI. V shed 2 bases and J 2 bases; nucleotides not matched to a gene: 3. This CDR3 is built from 16 residues. The CDR3 spells CASSYRGLAATDTQYF. In DNA form, the CDR3 reads TGTGCCAGCAGTTACAGGGGACTAGCGGCCACAGATACGCAGTATTTT.

In its sample, this clonotype was seen many times. The V and J genes are TRBV20-1 and TRBJ2-3; TRBD1 matches 11 bases. V shed 6 bases and J 6 bases; nucleotides not matched to a gene: 8. Looked up from germline, CDR1 is DFQATT and CDR2 is SNEGSKA (reference sequence). There are 14 residues in the CDR3. CDR3: CSAPDRGLSDTQYF. DNA of the CDR3: TGCAGTGCCCCGGACAGGGGGCTCTCCGATACGCAGTATTTT.

This clonotype showed up just a few times. The J gene is TRBJ2-1, the V gene TRBV7-9, with a weak D call TRBD2 (5 bases). V lost 5 bases and J lost 6, with 14 bases in between. From germline, CDR1 is SEHNR and CDR2 FQNEAQ (reference sequence). The CDR3 contains 14 residues. In DNA form, the CDR3 reads TGTGCCAGCAGCACCCCCCGGCGGGTCAATGAGCAGTTCTTC. Translating it yields CASSTPRRVNEQFF.

The CDR3 region is CASSLGLAGTPPYNEQFF. As DNA, the CDR3 is TGTGCCAGCAGCTTAGGACTAGCGGGAACTCCCCCGTACAATGAGCAGTTCTTC. The chain is built from TRBV5-5 and TRBJ2-1; 12 bases fit TRBD2. There are 18 residues in the CDR3. From germline, CDR1 is SGHKS and CDR2 YYEKEE (reference sequence). The ends lost 2 bases at V and 4 bases at J; junction bases unmatched: 10.